The clone carrying this T cell receptor (beta chain) was seen at least ten times. As yet, its antigen is unknown. TCRdb re-called the 5' RACE reads through MiXCR, storing one row per CDR3 protein. The sample lists 420,000 or so distinct CDR3 sequences, roughly 18% occurring once. These data belong to a study of identical twins. General study points: Beta out-of-frame sequences showed weaker excess twin sharing.

The CDR3 runs 15 residues. The V gene end was trimmed by 3 bases and the J gene end by 5 bases; junction bases not matched to a gene: 6. This sequence was found in a man aged 50-59 years in good health. The chain links TRBV12-3 or TRBV12-4 to TRBJ1-1, with 10 bases fitting TRBD1. Material: naive T cells sorted from blood. The CDR3 region has the DNA TGTGCCAGCAGTTTCCGACAGGGGGCTTGGACTGAAGCTTTCTTT. This codes for CASSFRQGAWTEAFF.